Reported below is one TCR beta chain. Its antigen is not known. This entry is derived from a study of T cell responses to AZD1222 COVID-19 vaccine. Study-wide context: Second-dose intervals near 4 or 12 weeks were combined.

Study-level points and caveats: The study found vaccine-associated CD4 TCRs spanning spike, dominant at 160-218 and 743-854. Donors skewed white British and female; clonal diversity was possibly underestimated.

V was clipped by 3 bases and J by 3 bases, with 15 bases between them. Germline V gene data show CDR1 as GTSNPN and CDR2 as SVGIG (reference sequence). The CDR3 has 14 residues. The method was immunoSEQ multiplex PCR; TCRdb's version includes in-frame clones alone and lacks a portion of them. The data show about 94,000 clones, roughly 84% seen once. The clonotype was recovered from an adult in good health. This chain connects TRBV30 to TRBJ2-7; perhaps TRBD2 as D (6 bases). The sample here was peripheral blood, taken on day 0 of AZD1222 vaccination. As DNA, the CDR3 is TGTGCCTGGAGAGTGGGGCGGGGTATCTACGAGCAGTACTTC. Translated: CAWRVGRGIYEQYF.